These T cell receptor beta chains were read from a single sample in a study of blood T cell repertoires in COVID-19. Here immunoSEQ multiplex PCR was the method, and the copy in TCRdb shows in-frame clones only, minus some. Of roughly 170,000 clones detected, 70% to 80% appear once; the ten largest clones hold roughly 8%. The material sequenced was peripheral blood. These receptor sequences come from a woman aged 55-70 years with COVID-19, enrolled during active disease. Both conserved end residues are trimmed from each CDR3.

v_call | cdr3_aa
TRBV2 | ASSERQGGGAGELF
TRBV2 | ASRGLKNTGELF
TRBV4-1 | ASSQDSSPGTDTQY
TRBV5-1 | ASSLTGGLNTEAF
TRBV4-3 | ASSQIRTYYGYT
TRBV18 | ASSPGNSPLH
TRBV28 | ASRFLAGQETQY
TRBV7-3 | ASSGAAGANVLT
TRBV10-3 | AIRAGEVSYEQY
TRBV5-4 | ASSLASGRGTEAF
TRBV7-8 | ASSRGTVNQPQH
TRBV18 | ASSPPTVNTEAF
TRBV6-2/TRBV6-3 | ASSSGGRAYNEQF
TRBV4-1 | ASSHRGGPPNTEAF
TRBV5-1 | ASSLRTGATEAF
TRBV3-1/TRBV3-2 | ASSPWESSYNSPLH
TRBV7-9 | ASVSPQETQY
TRBV12-3/TRBV12-4 | ASSVTGAAEAF
TRBV7-2 | ASSLILASGGAQY
TRBV7-8 | ASSPLPGQGARPSSYEQY
TRBV10-3 | ASSDRNTEAF
TRBV7-9 | ASSLQGGTGYGYT
TRBV11-2 | ASSLARSTNIQY
TRBV13 | ASSFSGLRETQY
TRBV20-1 | SASHGGLAGGTDTYEQY
TRBV3-1/TRBV3-2 | ASSQVRGREQY
TRBV11-3 | ASSPAGTPYEQY
TRBV19 | ASSRRAGTGLRNGELF
TRBV28 | ASSLYMGRGSANPTQY
TRBV6-5 | ASSPIAGATYEQY
TRBV7-6 | ASSLGDSLFYNEQF
TRBV28 | ASRYFEGKGTGELF
TRBV4-2 | ASSQDPYVTGEAF
TRBV19 | ASSTGTNQETQY
TRBV7-9 | ASSPSGTGSPVYGYT
TRBV29-1 | SVVLTGKGYGYT
TRBV3-1/TRBV3-2 | ASSQGGGRTDTQY
TRBV4-1 | ASSPVPTSGGYTGELF
TRBV3-1/TRBV3-2 | ASSFNKQGARGNTIY